This entry is about one TCR beta chain. This sample is drawn from a study of blood T cell repertoires in COVID-19. Study-wide context: Italy, Spain and the United States were the sources of the convalescent and acute COVID-19 samples. T cells, B-cell-depleted T cells, or PBMCs provided the cDNA or gDNA that served as material.

This CDR3 has 14 residues. CDR1 SQVTM and CDR2 ANQGSEA come from the germline V gene. The junction had 10 bases not matched to a gene; V was cut back by 5 bases and J by 5 bases. Under the authors' procedure: Scientists estimated how many nucleated cells there were by amplifying reference gene primers. Generated by immunoSEQ multiplex PCR, the TCRdb table keeps only in-frame clones and is missing some. Clone size and V and J calls were adopted from that table, with D and trimming inferred from the DNA. The sample lists some 120,000 clones; roughly 86% were seen once. The receptor was isolated from a woman aged 45-59 years who had recovered from COVID-19. The chain couples TRBV29-1 to TRBJ2-7; 9 bases line up with TRBD2. Sequenced material: peripheral blood. The CDR3 here is CSVQMRLAENEQYF. The CDR3 DNA reads as TGCAGCGTTCAAATGAGACTAGCGGAAAACGAGCAGTACTTC.